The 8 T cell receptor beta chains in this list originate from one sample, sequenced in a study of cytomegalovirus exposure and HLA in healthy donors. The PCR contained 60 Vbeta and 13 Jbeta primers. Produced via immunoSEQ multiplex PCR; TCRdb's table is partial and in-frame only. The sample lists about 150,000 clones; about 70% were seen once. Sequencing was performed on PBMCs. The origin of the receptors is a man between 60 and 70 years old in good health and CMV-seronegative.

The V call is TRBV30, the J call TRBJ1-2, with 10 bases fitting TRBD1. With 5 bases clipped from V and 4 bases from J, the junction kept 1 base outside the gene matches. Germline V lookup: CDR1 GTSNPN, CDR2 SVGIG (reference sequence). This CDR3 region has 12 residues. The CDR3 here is CAWRTGGYGYTF. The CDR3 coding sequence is TGTGCCTGGCGGACAGGGGGCTATGGCTACACCTTC.

CDR3 DNA sequence: TGTGCCACCGGACAGGGGAGCACAGATACGCAGTATTTT. Protein: CATGQGSTDTQYF. The chain uses TRBV28 and TRBJ2-3; 9 bases line up with TRBD1. The J segment lost 0 bases and the V segment lost 10 bases, leaving 2 bases of the junction unmatched. In germline, CDR1 is MDHEN, CDR2 SYDVKM. The CDR3 consists of 13 residues. The entire variable domain, with the rest obtained from reference TRBV28 and TRBJ2-3, is as follows: DVKVTQSSRYLVKRTGEKVFLECVQDMDHENMFWYRQDPGLGLRLIYFSYDVKMKEKGDIPEGYSVSREKKERFSLILESASTNQTSMYLCATGQGSTDTQYFGPGTRLTVL.

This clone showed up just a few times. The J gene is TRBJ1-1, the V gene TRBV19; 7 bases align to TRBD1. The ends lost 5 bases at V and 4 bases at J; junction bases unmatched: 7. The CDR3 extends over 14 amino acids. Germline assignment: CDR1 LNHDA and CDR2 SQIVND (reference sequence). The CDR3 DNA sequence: TGTGCCAGTAGTGACAGGGACGTAGGCACTGAAGCTTTCTTT. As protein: CASSDRDVGTEAFF.

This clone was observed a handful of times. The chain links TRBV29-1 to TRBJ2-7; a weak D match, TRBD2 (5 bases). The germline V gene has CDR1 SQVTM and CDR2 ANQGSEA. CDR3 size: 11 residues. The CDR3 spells CSRPRGYEQYF. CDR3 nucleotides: TGCAGTCGGCCAAGAGGGTACGAGCAGTACTTC.

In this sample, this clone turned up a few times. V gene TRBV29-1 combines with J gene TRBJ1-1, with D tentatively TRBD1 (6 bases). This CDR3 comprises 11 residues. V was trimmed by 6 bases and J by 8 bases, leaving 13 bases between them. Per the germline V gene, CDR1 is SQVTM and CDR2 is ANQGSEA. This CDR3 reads CSVSRTGEAFF. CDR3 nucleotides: TGCAGCGTGTCAAGAACAGGGGAAGCTTTCTTT.

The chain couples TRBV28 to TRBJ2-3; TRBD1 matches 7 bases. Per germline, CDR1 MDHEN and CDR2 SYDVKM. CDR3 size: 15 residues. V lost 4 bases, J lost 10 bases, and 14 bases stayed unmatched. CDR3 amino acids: CASSSFPYHRGAQYF. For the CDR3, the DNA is TGTGCCAGCAGTTCGTTTCCTTACCACAGGGGTGCGCAGTATTTT. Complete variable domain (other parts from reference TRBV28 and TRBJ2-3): DVKVTQSSRYLVKRTGEKVFLECVQDMDHENMFWYRQDPGLGLRLIYFSYDVKMKEKGDIPEGYSVSREKKERFSLILESASTNQTSMYLCASSSFPYHRGAQYFGPGTRLTVL.

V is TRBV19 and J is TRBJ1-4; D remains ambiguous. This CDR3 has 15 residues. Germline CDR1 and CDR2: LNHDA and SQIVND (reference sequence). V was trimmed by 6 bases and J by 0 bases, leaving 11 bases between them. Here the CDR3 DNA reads TGTGCCAGTAGCCACCTCAGGCCAACTAATGAAAAACTGTTTTTT. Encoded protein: CASSHLRPTNEKLFF.

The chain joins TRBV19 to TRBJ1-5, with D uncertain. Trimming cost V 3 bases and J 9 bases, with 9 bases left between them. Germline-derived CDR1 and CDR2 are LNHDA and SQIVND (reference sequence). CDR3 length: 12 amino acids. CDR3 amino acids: CASSIPPMPQHF. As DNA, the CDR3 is TGTGCCAGTAGTATTCCCCCTATGCCCCAGCATTTT.